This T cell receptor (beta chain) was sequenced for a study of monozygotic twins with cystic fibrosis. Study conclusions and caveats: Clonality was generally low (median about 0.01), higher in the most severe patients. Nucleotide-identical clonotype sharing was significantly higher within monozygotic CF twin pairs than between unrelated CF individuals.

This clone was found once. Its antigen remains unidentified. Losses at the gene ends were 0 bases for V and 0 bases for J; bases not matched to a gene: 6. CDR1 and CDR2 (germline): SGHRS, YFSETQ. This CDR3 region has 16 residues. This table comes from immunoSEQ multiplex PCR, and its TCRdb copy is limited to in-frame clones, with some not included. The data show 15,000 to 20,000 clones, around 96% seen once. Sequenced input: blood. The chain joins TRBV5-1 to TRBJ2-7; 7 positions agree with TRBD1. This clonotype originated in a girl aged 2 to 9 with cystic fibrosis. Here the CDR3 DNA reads TGCGCCAGCAGCTTGGGGCAGGGGGTGGCCTCCTACGAGCAGTACTTC. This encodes CASSLGQGVASYEQYF.